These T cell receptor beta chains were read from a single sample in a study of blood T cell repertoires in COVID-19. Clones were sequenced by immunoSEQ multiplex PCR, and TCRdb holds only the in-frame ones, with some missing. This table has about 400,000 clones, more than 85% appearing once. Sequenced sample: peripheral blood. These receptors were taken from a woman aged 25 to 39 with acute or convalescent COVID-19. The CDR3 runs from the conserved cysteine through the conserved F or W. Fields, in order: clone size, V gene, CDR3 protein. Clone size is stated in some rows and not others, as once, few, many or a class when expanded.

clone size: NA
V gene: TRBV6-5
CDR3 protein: CASRPGTSGPYEQYF

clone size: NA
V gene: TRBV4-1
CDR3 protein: CASSQEEQVNQPQHF

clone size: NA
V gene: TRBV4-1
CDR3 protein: CASSQGGARRSYNEQFF

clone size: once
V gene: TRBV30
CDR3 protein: CAWSVQVNSPLHF

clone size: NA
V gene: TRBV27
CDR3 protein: CASSPVGTGYNEQFF

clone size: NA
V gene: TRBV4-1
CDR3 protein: CASSQVPGQTQYF

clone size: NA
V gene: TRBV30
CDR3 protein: CAWSRGGIEETQYF

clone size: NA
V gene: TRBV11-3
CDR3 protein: CASSLSGGDTQYF

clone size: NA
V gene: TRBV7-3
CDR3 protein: CASSLQGNTGELFF

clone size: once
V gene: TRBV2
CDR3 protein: CASLRGNGYNEQFF

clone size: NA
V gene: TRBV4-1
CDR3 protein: CASSQDGTGDEKLFF

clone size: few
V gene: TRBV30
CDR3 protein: CASRAGSYNSPLHF

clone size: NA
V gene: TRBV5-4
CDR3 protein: CASGMGGFGFGGELFF

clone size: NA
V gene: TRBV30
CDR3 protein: CAWSGVVGVLTEAFF

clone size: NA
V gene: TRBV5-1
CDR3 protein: CASRGALNEKLFF